This T cell receptor (beta chain) came from a study of T cell changes during pregnancy in multiple sclerosis. Clones were read by immunoSEQ multiplex PCR, and TCRdb kept only the in-frame ones, dropping some. In the table there are roughly 100,000 clones, around 90% of which are singletons. CDR1 SGHVS and CDR2 FQNEAQ come from the germline V gene. CDR3 length: 15 residues. V lost 5 bases, J lost 10 bases, and 8 bases stayed unmatched. The receptor was isolated from a female donor with multiple sclerosis, enrolled in a pregnancy study. The chain joins TRBV7-8 to TRBJ2-1; 13 bases align to TRBD2. The sequencing used peripheral blood, collected in the second trimester of pregnancy. The CDR3 is CASSPGTSGKGEQFF. In DNA, the CDR3 is TGTGCCAGCAGCCCCGGGACTAGCGGGAAGGGCGAGCAGTTCTTC.